What follows are 4 T cell receptor beta chains derived from one specimen sequenced in a study of cytomegalovirus exposure and HLA in healthy donors. In the PCR, 60 Vbeta and 13 Jbeta primers were used. Assay: immunoSEQ multiplex PCR; the TCRdb copy retains only in-frame clones and omits some. The sample has 100,000 to 140,000 clones; over 65% are singletons. The sequenced sample consisted of PBMCs. Every receptor here comes from a woman in her thirties or forties in good health and CMV-seropositive.

V is TRBV5-5 and J is TRBJ1-2; tentatively, D is TRBD1 (5 bases). Germline V gene lookup returns CDR1 SGHKS and CDR2 YYEKEE (reference sequence). Trimming shortened V by 5 bases and J by 4 bases, and 18 bases separated the two germline ends. The CDR3 is 15 residues long. The chain's CDR3 is CASSYTADRVYGYTF. For the CDR3, the DNA is TGTGCCAGCAGTTACACAGCAGACAGAGTCTATGGCTACACCTTC.

This chain connects TRBV6-5 to TRBJ2-7; a weak D match, TRBD1 (5 bases). With 0 bases removed from V and 3 bases from J, the gap between germline ends came to 12 bases. From germline, CDR1 is MNHEY and CDR2 SVGAGI. This CDR3 is built from 15 residues. The CDR3, as DNA: TGTGCCAGCAGTTACTCGCCGGGTCAGGGCTACGAGCAGTACTTC. The encoded protein is CASSYSPGQGYEQYF.

The chain recombines TRBV6-6 with TRBJ1-1, with a tentative D call TRBD1 (5 bases). This CDR3 is 12 amino acids long. Germline V gene data show CDR1 as MNHNY and CDR2 as SVGAGI (reference sequence). V lost 8 bases and J lost 3, with 10 bases in between. The CDR3 sequence: CASHSGDTEAFF. CDR3 DNA sequence: TGTGCCAGCCACTCGGGGGACACTGAAGCTTTCTTT.

This clone was seen more than once but under ten times. CDR3 sequence (DNA): TGTGCCAGTAGTAGCGGGGGGGCAACAGATACGCAGTATTTT. Translation gives CASSSGGATDTQYF. This chain links TRBV19 with TRBJ2-3, with 9 nucleotides matching TRBD2. The CDR3 spans 14 residues. Germline V gives CDR1 LNHDA, CDR2 SQIVND (reference sequence). Losses at the gene ends were 4 bases for V and 3 bases for J; bases not matched to a gene: 2.